The 30 T cell receptor beta chains presented below share a single source sample, sequenced in a study of resident and recirculating memory T cells in vitiligo. Measured with immunoSEQ multiplex PCR; TCRdb has only the in-frame clones, and not every one. The table shows fewer than 80,000 clones, with more than 85% occurring only once. Sequenced input: blood. Receptor source: a male donor with vitiligo.

The chain couples TRBV18 to TRBJ2-7, with 9 bases matching TRBD1. From germline, CDR1 is KGHSH and CDR2 LQKENI. Trimming cost V 5 bases and J 7 bases; bases outside gene matches: 9. This CDR3 comprises 14 residues. The CDR3: CASSIRDRDGEQYF. Here the CDR3 DNA reads TGTGCCAGCTCAATACGGGACAGGGATGGGGAGCAGTACTTC.

This chain links TRBV6-5 with TRBJ2-3, with 9 nucleotides matching TRBD1. Trimming removed 6 bases from V and 1 base from J; junction bases left unmatched: 5. This CDR3 region has 15 residues. Per germline, CDR1 MNHEY and CDR2 SVGAGI. Here the CDR3 DNA reads TGTGCCAGCAGGGGACAGGGTAGAGGCACAGATACGCAGTATTTT. Its translation: CASRGQGRGTDTQYF.

The chain joins TRBV7-6 to TRBJ2-5, with D perhaps matching TRBD1 (5 bases). The CDR3 loop spans 15 amino acids. V was cut by 1 base and J by 2 bases, with 11 bases left in between. Germline V gives CDR1 SGHVS, CDR2 FNYEAQ. For the CDR3, the DNA is TGTGCCAGCAGCTTAGAGGTCAGGGCGCAAGAGACCCAGTACTTC. Its protein product is CASSLEVRAQETQYF.

The V gene is TRBV29-1, the J gene TRBJ2-2, with 14 bases lining up with TRBD2. This CDR3 has 17 residues. From germline, CDR1 is SQVTM and CDR2 ANQGSEA. The V and J ends lost 5 bases and 6 bases, in that order; junction bases with no gene match: 11. This CDR3 is CSVTSTRLAGGPGELFF. DNA for the CDR3: TGCAGCGTTACCTCAACGAGACTAGCGGGGGGGCCCGGGGAGCTGTTTTTT.

J is TRBJ1-1 and V is TRBV19; D unclear. The CDR3 consists of 14 residues. V was trimmed by 5 bases and J by 2 bases, leaving 12 bases between them. Germline assignment: CDR1 LNHDA and CDR2 SQIVND (reference sequence). Here the CDR3 DNA reads TGTGCCAGTAGTCAGGTTCAGCAAAACACTGAAGCTTTCTTT. Amino acids: CASSQVQQNTEAFF.

Here the CDR3 reads CASSLGRVAGEQYF. The CDR3 coding sequence is TGCGCCAGCAGCTTGGGTAGGGTCGCGGGGGAGCAGTACTTC. The chain is built from TRBV5-1 and TRBJ2-7; a possible D gene is TRBD2 (6 bases). Trimming left V 0 bases short and J 7 bases short, with 14 bases between. The CDR3 runs 14 residues. Per the germline V gene, CDR1 is SGHRS and CDR2 is YFSETQ.

V gene TRBV6-5 combines with J gene TRBJ2-7; D may be TRBD2 (6 bases). V shed 0 bases and J shed 0 bases, with 9 bases lying between them. Germline CDR1 is MNHEY and CDR2 is SVGAGI. CDR3 size: 15 residues. CDR3 sequence (DNA): TGTGCCAGCAGTTACTCGCTGGGGGGCTCCTACGAGCAGTACTTC. It codes for CASSYSLGGSYEQYF.

The chain is built from TRBV7-6 and TRBJ2-2, with TRBD2 matching 10 bases. Trimming removed 2 bases from V and 5 bases from J; junction bases left unmatched: 8. The CDR3 covers 17 residues. The germline V gene encodes CDR1 SGHVS and CDR2 FNYEAQ. CDR3: CASSLLSGGALTGELFF. In DNA, the CDR3 is TGTGCCAGCAGCTTACTAAGCGGGGGGGCCCTAACCGGGGAGCTGTTTTTT.

The chain combines TRBV15 with TRBJ2-2; 11 positions agree with TRBD1. Per germline, CDR1 LNHNV and CDR2 YYDKDF (reference sequence). V shed 1 base, J shed 6 bases, and the junction held 4 bases outside the gene matches. The CDR3 extends over 16 amino acids. The CDR3 reads CATSRGGTGGAGELFF. The CDR3 coding sequence is TGTGCCACCAGCAGAGGAGGGACAGGGGGGGCCGGGGAGCTGTTTTTT.

This chain joins TRBV9 and TRBJ2-7; 7 positions match TRBD1. The CDR3 has 13 residues. Looked up from germline, CDR1 is SGDLS and CDR2 is YYNGEE. Trimming cost V 4 bases and J 1 base; bases outside gene matches: 2. The CDR3 loop reads CASSPQGSYEQYF. The CDR3 DNA reads as TGTGCCAGCAGCCCACAGGGGTCCTACGAGCAGTACTTC. Combining the CDR3 with reference TRBV9 and TRBJ2-7 gives the whole variable domain DSGVTQTPKHLITATGQRVTLRCSPRSGDLSVYWYQQSLDQGLQFLIQYYNGEERAKGNILERFSAQQFPDLHSELNLSSLELGDSALYFCASSPQGSYEQYFGPGTRLTVT.

This clone was recorded a few times. For the CDR3, the DNA is TGTGCCAGTGGACAGGGGGTAACGTCTTTCTTT. This gives the protein CASGQGVTSFF. The rearrangement joins TRBV2 to TRBJ1-1; 10 positions agree with TRBD1. Germline CDR1 reads SNHLY; CDR2 reads FYNNEI. J gave up 12 bases and V 9 bases, and 7 bases lay outside the gene matches. The CDR3 has 11 residues.

This clone has a single count. The chain recombines TRBV19 with TRBJ2-3; 7 nucleotides match TRBD2. V lost 7 bases and J lost 5; bases outside the gene matches: 18. Germline CDR1 and CDR2: LNHDA and SQIVND (reference sequence). CDR3 length: 17 residues. The CDR3 loop reads CASTATAASGWGDTQYF. In DNA, the CDR3 is TGTGCCAGTACCGCCACCGCGGCTAGCGGCTGGGGAGATACGCAGTATTTT. Together with reference TRBV19 and TRBJ2-3, the CDR3 gives the full variable domain: DGGITQSPKYLFRKEGQNVTLSCEQNLNHDAMYWYRQDPGQGLRLIYYSQIVNDFQKGDIAEGYSVSREKKESFPLTVTSAQKNPTAFYLCASTATAASGWGDTQYFGPGTRLTVL.

The CDR3 DNA reads as TGTGCCAGCAGCTTTATCGGCCAACTAGCGGGCGTAGAGACCCAGTACTTC. Translating it yields CASSFIGQLAGVETQYF. The chain combines TRBV7-2 with TRBJ2-5; TRBD2 matches at 9 bases. The CDR3 has 17 residues. With V trimmed by 3 bases and J by 4 bases, 12 bases remained unmatched. CDR1 is SGHTA, CDR2 FQGNSA, per germline.

The chain has TRBV7-3 and TRBJ2-6, with D possibly TRBD2 on 5 matching bases. This CDR3 contains 19 residues. V lost 2 bases and J lost 1, with 18 bases in between. Looked up from germline, CDR1 is SGHTA and CDR2 is FQGTGA. CDR3 bases: TGTGCCAGCAGCTTACGAACTACCCGGGGATCGTCTGGGGCCAACGTCCTGACTTTC. This codes for CASSLRTTRGSSGANVLTF.

The chain uses TRBV4-3 and TRBJ1-6; 8 nucleotides match TRBD1. CDR3 size: 15 residues. Per the germline V gene, CDR1 is LGHNA and CDR2 is YSLEER. V dropped 1 base and J dropped 9; count of bases not matched to a gene: 5. The CDR3 coding sequence is TGCGCCAGCAGCCAAGGACAGGGGAGGGTTTCACCCCTCCACTTT. Translation: CASSQGQGRVSPLHF.

The chain uses TRBV7-2 and TRBJ2-1; D is possibly TRBD2 (5 bases). The V end was cut by 1 base, the J end by 6 bases, with 10 bases between. The germline CDR1 and CDR2 sequences are SGHTA and FQGNSA. CDR3 length: 14 amino acids. Written as DNA, the CDR3 is TGTGCCAGCAGCTTAGGGAGGCAGACCAATGAGCAGTTCTTC. It translates to CASSLGRQTNEQFF.

V and J are TRBV5-5 and TRBJ1-4; TRBD1 matches 7 bases. Per germline, CDR1 SGHKS and CDR2 YYEKEE (reference sequence). The junction had 0 bases not matched to a gene; V was cut back by 3 bases and J by 4 bases. This CDR3 region has 13 residues. CDR3 sequence reads: CASSWDSNEKLFF. The CDR3 DNA follows: TGTGCCAGCAGCTGGGACAGTAATGAAAAACTGTTTTTT.

The chain uses TRBV12-5 and TRBJ2-1; 7 bases align to TRBD1. The CDR3 length is 14 residues. Losses at the gene ends were 5 bases for V and 2 bases for J; bases not matched to a gene: 3. The germline gives CDR1 LGHNT, CDR2 FRNRAP. In DNA, the CDR3 is TGTGCTAGTGGTGATGGGACAGCCTACAATGAGCAGTTCTTC. Its protein is CASGDGTAYNEQFF. Full variable domain (rest looked up from reference TRBV12-5 and TRBJ2-1): DARVTQTPRHKVTEMGQEVTMRCQPILGHNTVFWYRQTMMQGLELLAYFRNRAPLDDSGMPKDRFSAEMPDATLATLKIQPSEPRDSAVYFCASGDGTAYNEQFFGPGTRLTVL.

This clone was recorded only once. This rearrangement joins TRBV28 to TRBJ1-1; a weak D match, TRBD1 (6 bases). This CDR3 has 17 residues. Per germline, CDR1 MDHEN and CDR2 SYDVKM. V was shortened by 6 bases and J by 0 bases, with 20 bases between the two germline ends. CDR3 in amino acids: CASSPIGGMILNTEAFF. The CDR3 DNA follows: TGTGCCAGCAGCCCTATTGGGGGCATGATACTGAACACTGAAGCTTTCTTT.

This chain links TRBV11-2 with TRBJ2-7; D possibly corresponds to TRBD2 (7 bases). The length of the CDR3 is 16 residues. V lost 0 bases and J 5 bases, leaving 17 bases between the germline ends. The germline gives CDR1 SGHAT, CDR2 FQNNGV. As DNA, the CDR3 is TGTGCCAGCAGCTTAGATCTGGGCGGCGGGGGCCACGAGCAGTACTTC. Translating it yields CASSLDLGGGGHEQYF.

The genes are TRBV7-6 and TRBJ2-3; no definite D call. Looked up from germline, CDR1 is SGHVS and CDR2 is FNYEAQ. The CDR3 sequence is 14 residues long. V was pared by 1 base and J by 2 bases, with 7 bases between. DNA of the CDR3: TGTGCCAGCAGCTTAGGGGCACACACAGATACGCAGTATTTT. Translated, it gives CASSLGAHTDTQYF.

The chain joins TRBV19 to TRBJ1-1, with D perhaps TRBD1 (5 bases). Looked up from germline, CDR1 is LNHDA and CDR2 is SQIVND (reference sequence). V lost 5 bases and J lost 1, with 11 bases in between. CDR3 length: 14 residues. The CDR3 protein is CASSLDSQNTEAFF. For the CDR3, the DNA is TGTGCCAGTAGTCTCGACAGCCAGAACACTGAAGCTTTCTTT.

V gene TRBV9 combines with J gene TRBJ2-7; 9 bases fit TRBD2. The V gene's germline CDR1 is SGDLS and CDR2 YYNGEE. This CDR3 has 15 residues. V was pared by 4 bases and J by 0 bases, with 5 bases of the junction left unmatched. CDR3 in DNA: TGTGCCAGCAGCTTTAGCGGGGGTAGCTCCTACGAGCAGTACTTC. As protein: CASSFSGGSSYEQYF. Full variable domain (rest looked up from reference TRBV9 and TRBJ2-7): DSGVTQTPKHLITATGQRVTLRCSPRSGDLSVYWYQQSLDQGLQFLIQYYNGEERAKGNILERFSAQQFPDLHSELNLSSLELGDSALYFCASSFSGGSSYEQYFGPGTRLTVT.

The chain joins TRBV5-1 to TRBJ1-1; D possibly corresponds to TRBD1 (6 bases). CDR1 is SGHRS and CDR2 is YFSETQ in the germline V gene. Trimming took off 2 bases at V and 5 bases at J, with 10 bases between the two ends. The CDR3 consists of 13 residues. The DNA for the CDR3 is TGCGCCAGCAGCTTCACAGGGATAACTGAAGCTTTCTTT. Residues: CASSFTGITEAFF. The whole variable domain, remainder taken from reference TRBV5-1 and TRBJ1-1, is KAGVTQTPRYLIKTRGQQVTLSCSPISGHRSVSWYQQTPGQGLQFLFEYFSETQRNKGNFPGRFSGRQFSNSRSEMNVSTLELGDSALYLCASSFTGITEAFFGQGTRLTVV.

The chain links TRBV2 to TRBJ2-5; TRBD2 agrees at 11 bases. The CDR3 length is 15 residues. Germline V CDR1 and CDR2: SNHLY, FYNNEI. The ends lost 11 bases at V and 2 bases at J; junction bases unmatched: 10. For the CDR3, the DNA is TGTGCCGGAAGCGGCTCTAGCGGGGGGCAAGAGACCCAGTACTTC. This gives the protein CAGSGSSGGQETQYF.

This clone showed up just once. V usage is TRBV6-5 and J usage is TRBJ2-7; 12 bases are shared with TRBD1. Germline V gives CDR1 MNHEY, CDR2 SVGAGI. The length of the CDR3 is 15 residues. The V and J ends lost 6 bases and 3 bases, in that order; junction bases with no gene match: 6. In nucleotides, the CDR3 is TGTGCCAGCAGGCGACGGGACAGGGGGCTCTACGAGCAGTACTTC. The encoded protein is CASRRRDRGLYEQYF.

This CDR3 is CASSLGGGGIPYEQYF. CDR3 in DNA: TGTGCCAGCAGCTTAGGGGGCGGGGGAATCCCCTACGAGCAGTACTTC. The V call is TRBV7-8, the J call TRBJ2-7; 7 bases match TRBD2. Trimming at V came to 1 base and at J to 2 bases, leaving 8 bases not matched to a gene. This CDR3 has 16 amino acids. CDR1 and CDR2 from the germline V gene are SGHVS and FQNEAQ.

This clone is a singleton in its sample. This sequence joins TRBV12-5 and TRBJ1-5, with 9 positions matching TRBD1. V lost 6 bases to trimming and J lost 0 bases; unmatched junction nucleotides: 15. The CDR3 has 19 amino acids. Germline V CDR1 and CDR2: LGHNT, FRNRAP. The CDR3 protein is CASGSVYAGTGSSNQPQHF. The CDR3 region has the DNA TGTGCTAGTGGGTCTGTCTACGCCGGGACAGGGAGTAGCAATCAGCCCCAGCATTTT. The full variable domain, in which reference TRBV12-5 and TRBJ1-5 provide the parts outside the CDR3, is DARVTQTPRHKVTEMGQEVTMRCQPILGHNTVFWYRQTMMQGLELLAYFRNRAPLDDSGMPKDRFSAEMPDATLATLKIQPSEPRDSAVYFCASGSVYAGTGSSNQPQHFGDGTRLSIL.

The chain combines TRBV7-8 with TRBJ1-5; 9 bases match TRBD1. Germline V gene data show CDR1 as SGHVS and CDR2 as FQNEAQ. Losses at the gene ends were 5 bases for V and 3 bases for J; bases not matched to a gene: 5. CDR3 size: 15 residues. This CDR3 reads CASSAGQGLNQPQHF. The CDR3 region has the DNA TGTGCCAGCAGCGCGGGACAGGGACTCAATCAGCCCCAGCATTTT.

V is TRBV5-1 and J is TRBJ1-1; D possibly corresponds to TRBD1 (6 bases). The CDR3 spans 14 residues. The ends were cut back, 1 base at V and 4 bases at J, with 11 bases in the middle. Germline CDR1 reads SGHRS; CDR2 reads YFSETQ. Here the CDR3 DNA reads TGCGCCAGCAGCTTGCAGGGGCCAGGCACTGAAGCTTTCTTT. As protein: CASSLQGPGTEAFF. The full variable domain, completed using reference TRBV5-1 and TRBJ1-1, is KAGVTQTPRYLIKTRGQQVTLSCSPISGHRSVSWYQQTPGQGLQFLFEYFSETQRNKGNFPGRFSGRQFSNSRSEMNVSTLELGDSALYLCASSLQGPGTEAFFGQGTRLTVV.